This T cell receptor (beta chain) was obtained from a study of cytomegalovirus exposure and HLA in healthy donors. General observations from the study: Analysis was carried out at a later point, and it linked a missense DCLRE1C variant to TCR beta V- and J-gene trimming.

At the time of sampling, donors were nominally healthy, though unrecorded immune exposures were likely. This CDR3 spans 16 amino acids. Trimming took 0 bases from V and 10 from J; bases not matched to a gene: 16. From germline, CDR1 is GTSNPN and CDR2 SVGIG (reference sequence). About this clone: As yet, its antigen is unknown.

With 60 Vbeta and 13 Jbeta primers, the PCR was carried out. TCRdb keeps only in-frame clones here, not all; method: immunoSEQ multiplex PCR. The table lists 200,000 to 250,000 clones, just over 75% of them singletons, with 0.6% to 0.7% in the top ten. Sequenced sample: PBMCs. The V and J genes are TRBV30 and TRBJ1-1; 8 nucleotides align to TRBD1. This receptor was taken from a young man in good health and CMV-seronegative. CDR3 sequence (DNA): TGTGCCTGGAGTGTGGACAGGGTAGGTCCCCACGGTCGAGCTTTCTTT. This translates into CAWSVDRVGPHGRAFF.